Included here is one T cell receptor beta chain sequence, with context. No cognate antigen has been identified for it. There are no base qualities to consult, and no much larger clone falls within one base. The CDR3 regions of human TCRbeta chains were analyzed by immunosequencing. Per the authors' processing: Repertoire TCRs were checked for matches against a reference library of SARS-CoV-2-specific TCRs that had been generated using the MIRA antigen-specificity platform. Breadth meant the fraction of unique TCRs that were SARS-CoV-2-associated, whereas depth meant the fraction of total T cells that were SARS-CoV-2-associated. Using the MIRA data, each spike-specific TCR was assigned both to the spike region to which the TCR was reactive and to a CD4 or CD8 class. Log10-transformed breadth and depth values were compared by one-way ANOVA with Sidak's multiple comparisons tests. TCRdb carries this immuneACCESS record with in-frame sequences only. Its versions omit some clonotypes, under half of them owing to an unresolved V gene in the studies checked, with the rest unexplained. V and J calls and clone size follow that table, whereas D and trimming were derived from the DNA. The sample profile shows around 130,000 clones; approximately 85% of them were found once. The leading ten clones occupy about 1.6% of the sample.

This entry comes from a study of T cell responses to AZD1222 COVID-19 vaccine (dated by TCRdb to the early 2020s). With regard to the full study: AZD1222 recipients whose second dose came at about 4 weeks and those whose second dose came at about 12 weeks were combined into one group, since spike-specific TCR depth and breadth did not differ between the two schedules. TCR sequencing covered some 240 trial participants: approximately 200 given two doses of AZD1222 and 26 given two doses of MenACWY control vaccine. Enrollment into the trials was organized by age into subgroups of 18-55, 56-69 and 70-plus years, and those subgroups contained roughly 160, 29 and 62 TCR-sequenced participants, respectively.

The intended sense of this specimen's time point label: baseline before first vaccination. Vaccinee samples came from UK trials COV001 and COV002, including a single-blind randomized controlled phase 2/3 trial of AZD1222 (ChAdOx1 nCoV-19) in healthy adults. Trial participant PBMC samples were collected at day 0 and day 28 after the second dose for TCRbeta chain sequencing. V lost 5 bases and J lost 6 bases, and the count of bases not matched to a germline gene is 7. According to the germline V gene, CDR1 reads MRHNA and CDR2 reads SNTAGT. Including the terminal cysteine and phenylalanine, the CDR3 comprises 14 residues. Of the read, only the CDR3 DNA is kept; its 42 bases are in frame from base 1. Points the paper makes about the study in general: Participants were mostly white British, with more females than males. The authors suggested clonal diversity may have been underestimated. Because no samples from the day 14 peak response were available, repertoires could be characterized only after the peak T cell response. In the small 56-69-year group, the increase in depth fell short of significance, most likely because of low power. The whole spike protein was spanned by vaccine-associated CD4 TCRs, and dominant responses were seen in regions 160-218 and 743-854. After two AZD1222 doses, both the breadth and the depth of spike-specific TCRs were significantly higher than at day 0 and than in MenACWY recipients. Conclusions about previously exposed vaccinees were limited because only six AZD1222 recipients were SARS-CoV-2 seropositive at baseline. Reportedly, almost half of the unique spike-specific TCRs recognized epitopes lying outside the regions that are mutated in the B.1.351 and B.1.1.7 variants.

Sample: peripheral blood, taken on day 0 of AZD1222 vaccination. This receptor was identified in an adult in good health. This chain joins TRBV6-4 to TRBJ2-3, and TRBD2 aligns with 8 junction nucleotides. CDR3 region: CASSPGGAQDTQYF. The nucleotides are TGTGCCAGCAGTCCCGGGGGGGCGCAGGATACGCAGTATTTT.